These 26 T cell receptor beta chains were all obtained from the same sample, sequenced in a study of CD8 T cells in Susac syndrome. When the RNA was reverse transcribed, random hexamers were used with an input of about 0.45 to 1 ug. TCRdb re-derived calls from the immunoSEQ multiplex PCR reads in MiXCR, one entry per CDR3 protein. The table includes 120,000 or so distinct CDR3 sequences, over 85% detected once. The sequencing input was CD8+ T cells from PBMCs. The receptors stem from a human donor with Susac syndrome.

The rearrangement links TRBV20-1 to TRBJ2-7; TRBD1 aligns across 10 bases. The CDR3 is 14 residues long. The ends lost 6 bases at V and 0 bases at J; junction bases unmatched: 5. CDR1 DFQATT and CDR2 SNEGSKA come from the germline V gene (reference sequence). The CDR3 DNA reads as TGCAGTGCCCAGGGACAGGGGACCTCCTACGAGCAGTACTTC. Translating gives CSAQGQGTSYEQYF.

In nucleotides, the CDR3 is TGTGCCAGCATACACCCCCGCAGCGGGGATTCCTACGAGCAGTACTTC. It translates to CASIHPRSGDSYEQYF. This rearrangement joins TRBV2 to TRBJ2-7, with 7 bases matching TRBD2. The V gene's germline CDR1 is SNHLY and CDR2 FYNNEI. The CDR3 sequence is 16 residues long. V gave up 7 bases and J gave up 1 base; unmatched junction bases: 13.

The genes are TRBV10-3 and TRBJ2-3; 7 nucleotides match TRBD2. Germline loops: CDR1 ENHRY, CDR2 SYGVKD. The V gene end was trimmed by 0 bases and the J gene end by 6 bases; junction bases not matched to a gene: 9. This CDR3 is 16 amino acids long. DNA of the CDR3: TGTGCCATCAGTGAGTCGGGAGGGAGGGACCTGGATACGCAGTATTTT. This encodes CAISESGGRDLDTQYF.

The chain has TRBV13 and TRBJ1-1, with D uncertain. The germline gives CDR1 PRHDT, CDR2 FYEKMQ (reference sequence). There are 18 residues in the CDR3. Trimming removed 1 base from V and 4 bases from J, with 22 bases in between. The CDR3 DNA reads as TGTGCCAGCAGCTTAGAACGCGCAGGATCTGCTGAGGGCACTGAAGCTTTCTTT. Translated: CASSLERAGSAEGTEAFF.

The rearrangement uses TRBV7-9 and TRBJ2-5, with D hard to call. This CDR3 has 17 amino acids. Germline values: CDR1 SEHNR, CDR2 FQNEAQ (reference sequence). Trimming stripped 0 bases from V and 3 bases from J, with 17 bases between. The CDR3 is CASSLAMWAGTEETQYF. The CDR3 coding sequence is TGTGCCAGCAGCTTAGCGATGTGGGCTGGAACTGAAGAGACCCAGTACTTC.

The DNA of the CDR3 is TGTGCCAGCGGCCCGACAGGGTTGACTGAAGCTTTCTTT. It is translated as CASGPTGLTEAFF. The chain carries TRBV12-3 or TRBV12-4 and TRBJ1-1; 7 bases map to TRBD1. V shed 8 bases, J shed 5 bases, and the junction held 8 bases outside the gene matches. CDR3 length: 13 amino acids.

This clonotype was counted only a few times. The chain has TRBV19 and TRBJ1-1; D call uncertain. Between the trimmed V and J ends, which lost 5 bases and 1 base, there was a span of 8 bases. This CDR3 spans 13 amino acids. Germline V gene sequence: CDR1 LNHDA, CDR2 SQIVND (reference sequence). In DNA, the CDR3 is TGTGCCAGTAGTCCAACACCGAACACTGAAGCTTTCTTT. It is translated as CASSPTPNTEAFF.

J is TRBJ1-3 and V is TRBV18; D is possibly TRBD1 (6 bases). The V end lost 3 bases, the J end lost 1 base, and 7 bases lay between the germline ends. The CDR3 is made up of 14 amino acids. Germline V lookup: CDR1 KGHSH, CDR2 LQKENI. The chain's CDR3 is CASSPQGSGNTIYF. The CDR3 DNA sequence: TGTGCCAGCTCACCGCAGGGGTCTGGAAACACCATATATTTT.

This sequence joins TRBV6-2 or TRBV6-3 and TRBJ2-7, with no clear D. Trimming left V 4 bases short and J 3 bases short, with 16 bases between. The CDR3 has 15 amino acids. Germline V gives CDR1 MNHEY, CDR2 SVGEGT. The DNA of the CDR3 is TGTGCCAGCAGTTCCGACCCAGAGACTGACTACGAGCAGTACTTC. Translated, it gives CASSSDPETDYEQYF.

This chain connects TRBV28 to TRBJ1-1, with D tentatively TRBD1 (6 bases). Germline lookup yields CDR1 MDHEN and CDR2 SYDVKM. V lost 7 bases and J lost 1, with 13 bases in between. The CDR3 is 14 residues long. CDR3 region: CASITPGQNTEAFF. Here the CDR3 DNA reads TGTGCCAGCATCACTCCGGGACAGAACACTGAAGCTTTCTTT.

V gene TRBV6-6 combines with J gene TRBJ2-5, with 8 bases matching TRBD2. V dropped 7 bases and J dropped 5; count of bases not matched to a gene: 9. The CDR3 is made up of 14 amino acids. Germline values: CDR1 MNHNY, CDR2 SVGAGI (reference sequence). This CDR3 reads CASKTRGGLETQYF. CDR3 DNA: TGTGCCAGCAAAACCCGCGGGGGGTTGGAGACCCAGTACTTC.

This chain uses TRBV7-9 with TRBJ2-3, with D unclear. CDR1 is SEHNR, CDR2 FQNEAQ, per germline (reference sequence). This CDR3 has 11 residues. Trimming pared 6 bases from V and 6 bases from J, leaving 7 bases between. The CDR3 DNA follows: TGTGCCAGCAGGCGTGAGGATACGCAGTATTTT. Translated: CASRREDTQYF.

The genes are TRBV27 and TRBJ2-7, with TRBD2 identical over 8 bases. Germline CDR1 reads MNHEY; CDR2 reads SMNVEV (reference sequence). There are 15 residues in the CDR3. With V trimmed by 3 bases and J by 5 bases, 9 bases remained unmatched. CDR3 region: CASSLDGGGSDEQYF. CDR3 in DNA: TGTGCCAGCAGTTTGGACGGGGGGGGGTCTGACGAGCAGTACTTC.

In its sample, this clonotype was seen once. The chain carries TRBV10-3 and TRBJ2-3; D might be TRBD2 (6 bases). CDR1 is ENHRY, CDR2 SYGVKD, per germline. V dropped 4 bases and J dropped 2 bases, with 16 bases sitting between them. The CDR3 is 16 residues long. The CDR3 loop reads CAISVIGERATDTQYF. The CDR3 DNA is TGTGCCATCAGTGTAATTGGGGAGCGGGCCACAGATACGCAGTATTTT.

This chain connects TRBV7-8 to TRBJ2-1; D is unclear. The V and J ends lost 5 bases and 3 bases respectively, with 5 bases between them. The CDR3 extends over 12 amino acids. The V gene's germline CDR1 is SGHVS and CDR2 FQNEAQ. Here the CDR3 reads CASSPHYNEQFF. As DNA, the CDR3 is TGTGCCAGCAGCCCCCACTACAATGAGCAGTTCTTC.

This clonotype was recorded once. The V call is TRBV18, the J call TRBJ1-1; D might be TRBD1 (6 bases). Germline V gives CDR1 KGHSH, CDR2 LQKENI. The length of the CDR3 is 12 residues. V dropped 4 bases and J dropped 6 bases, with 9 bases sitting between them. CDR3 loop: CASSRGGPEAFF. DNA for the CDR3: TGTGCCAGCTCACGGGGGGGGCCTGAAGCTTTCTTT.

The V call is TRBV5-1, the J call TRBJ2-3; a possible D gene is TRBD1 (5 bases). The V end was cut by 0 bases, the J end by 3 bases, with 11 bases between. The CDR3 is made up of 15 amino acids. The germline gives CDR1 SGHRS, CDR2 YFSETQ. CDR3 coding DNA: TGCGCCAGCAGCTTGGAGGGGATTAGTACAGATACGCAGTATTTT. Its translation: CASSLEGISTDTQYF.

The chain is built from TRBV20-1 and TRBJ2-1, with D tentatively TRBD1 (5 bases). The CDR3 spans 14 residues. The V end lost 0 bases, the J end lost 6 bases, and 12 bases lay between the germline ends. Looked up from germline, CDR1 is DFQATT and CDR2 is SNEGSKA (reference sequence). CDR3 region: CSAREGVVGNEQFF. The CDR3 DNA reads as TGCAGTGCTAGAGAAGGGGTTGTTGGCAATGAGCAGTTCTTC.

The CDR3 DNA sequence: TGTGCCTGGAGTCCAGACGGACTAGCGGGAATTTCCTACAATGAGCAGTTCTTC. Its translation is CAWSPDGLAGISYNEQFF. V gene TRBV30 combines with J gene TRBJ2-1, with TRBD2 matching 12 bases. This CDR3 comprises 18 residues. V was pared by 2 bases and J by 1 base, with 9 bases of the junction left unmatched. CDR1 and CDR2 from the germline V gene are GTSNPN and SVGIG (reference sequence).

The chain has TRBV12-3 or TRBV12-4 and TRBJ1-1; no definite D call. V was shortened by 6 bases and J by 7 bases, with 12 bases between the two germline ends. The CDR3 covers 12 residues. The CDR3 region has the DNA TGTGCCAGCAGCCCGACGCGAAATGAAGCTTTCTTT. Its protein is CASSPTRNEAFF.

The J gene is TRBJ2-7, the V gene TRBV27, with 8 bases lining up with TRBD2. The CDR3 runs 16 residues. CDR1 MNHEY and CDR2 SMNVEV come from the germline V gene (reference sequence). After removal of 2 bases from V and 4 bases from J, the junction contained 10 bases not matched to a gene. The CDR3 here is CASSLGFGRAIYEQYF. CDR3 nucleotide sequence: TGTGCCAGCAGTTTAGGTTTCGGGAGGGCCATATACGAGCAGTACTTC.

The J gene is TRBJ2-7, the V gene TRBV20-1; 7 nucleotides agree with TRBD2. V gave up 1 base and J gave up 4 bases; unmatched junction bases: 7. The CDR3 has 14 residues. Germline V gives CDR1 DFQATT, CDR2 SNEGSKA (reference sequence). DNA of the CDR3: TGCAGTGCTAGAGGACTAGAGCGGGAATACGAGCAGTACTTC. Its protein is CSARGLEREYEQYF.

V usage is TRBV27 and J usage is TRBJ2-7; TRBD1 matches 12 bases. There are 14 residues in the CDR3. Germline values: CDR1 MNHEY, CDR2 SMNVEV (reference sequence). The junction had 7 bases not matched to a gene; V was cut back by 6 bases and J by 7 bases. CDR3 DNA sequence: TGTGCCAGCAGCCCGGGACAGGGGGCATGGGAGCAGTACTTC. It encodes CASSPGQGAWEQYF.

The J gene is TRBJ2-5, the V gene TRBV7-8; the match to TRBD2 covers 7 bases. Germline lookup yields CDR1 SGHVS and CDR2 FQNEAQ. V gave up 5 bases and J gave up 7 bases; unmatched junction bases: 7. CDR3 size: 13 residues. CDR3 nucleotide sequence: TGTGCCAGCAGCCCCAGCGGGGATGTGACCCAGTACTTC. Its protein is CASSPSGDVTQYF. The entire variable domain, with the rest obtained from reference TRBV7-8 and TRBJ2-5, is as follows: GAGVSQSPRYKVAKRGQDVALRCDPISGHVSLFWYQQALGQGPEFLTYFQNEAQLDKSGLPSDRFFAERPEGSVSTLKIQRTQQEDSAVYLCASSPSGDVTQYFGPGTRLLVL.

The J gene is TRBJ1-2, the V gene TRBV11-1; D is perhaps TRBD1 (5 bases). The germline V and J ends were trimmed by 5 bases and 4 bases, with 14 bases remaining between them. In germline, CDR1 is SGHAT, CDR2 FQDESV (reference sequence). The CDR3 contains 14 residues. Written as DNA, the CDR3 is TGTGCCAGCAGCCCGTTCGGGGGATCCTATGGCTACACCTTC. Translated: CASSPFGGSYGYTF.

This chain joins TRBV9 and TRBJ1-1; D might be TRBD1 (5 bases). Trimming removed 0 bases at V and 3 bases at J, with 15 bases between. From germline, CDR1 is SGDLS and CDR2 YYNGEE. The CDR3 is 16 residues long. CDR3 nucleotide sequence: TGTGCCAGCAGCGTAGTTGGTTTGGGGGTTCACACTGAAGCTTTCTTT. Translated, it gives CASSVVGLGVHTEAFF.